This TCR beta chain stems from a study of identifying expanded T cells in peripheral blood. Between the trimmed V and J ends, which lost 2 bases and 4 bases, there was a span of 11 bases. Looked up from germline, CDR1 is MGHRA and CDR2 is YSYEKL. The CDR3 has 14 residues. Produced via immunoSEQ multiplex PCR; TCRdb's table is partial and in-frame only. The sample shows about 58,000 clones, approximately 90% of them seen only once. The clonotype originates from a person aged 18-70 years in good health. Sequenced material: blood. The chain employs TRBV4-1 and TRBJ1-2; possible D gene TRBD1, 5 bases. CDR3 DNA: TGCGCCAGCAGCCAAAGCGGGGGGGGCTATGGCTACACCTTC. Its protein is CASSQSGGGYGYTF.